The rows below give T cell receptor beta chains drawn from one sample of a study of type 1 regulatory T cells. MiXCR was run by TCRdb on the reads, yielding one entry per CDR3 protein. The sample shows approximately 90,000 distinct CDR3 sequences, about a third of them seen only once. Source material: CD4+ T cells, either the whole sample or a sorted fraction (not recorded which). These receptors originate from a human donor in good health. CDR3s include the opening cysteine and the closing phenylalanine or tryptophan. Fields, in order: J gene, clone size, V gene, D gene, CDR3 protein, CDR3 DNA. A D gene is named only where the DNA matches it firmly. Not every row has a clone size; where given, it reads once, few, many or a size class.

j_gene: TRBJ2-7
abundance: .
v_gene: TRBV7-2
d_gene: TRBD2
CDR3aa: CASSLEPLLAGGAYEQYF
CDR3nt: TGTGCCAGCAGCTTAGAACCGCTTCTAGCGGGAGGGGCCTACGAGCAGTACTTC

j_gene: TRBJ1-5
abundance: .
v_gene: TRBV7-2
d_gene: .
CDR3aa: CASSLEAGFGQPQHF
CDR3nt: TGTGCCAGCAGCTTAGAGGCAGGGTTCGGGCAGCCCCAGCATTTT

j_gene: TRBJ2-1
abundance: .
v_gene: TRBV11-2
d_gene: .
CDR3aa: CASSLVTTYNEQFF
CDR3nt: TGTGCCAGCAGCTTAGTTACCACCTACAATGAGCAGTTCTTC

j_gene: TRBJ1-1
abundance: .
v_gene: TRBV19
d_gene: .
CDR3aa: CASSITRGGTEAFF
CDR3nt: TGTGCCAGTAGTATAACTAGAGGAGGCACTGAAGCTTTCTTT

j_gene: TRBJ1-2
abundance: few
v_gene: TRBV5-6
d_gene: .
CDR3aa: CASPPGGENGYTF
CDR3nt: TGTGCCAGCCCTCCCGGAGGGGAAAATGGCTACACCTTC

j_gene: TRBJ2-7
abundance: few
v_gene: TRBV5-1
d_gene: .
CDR3aa: CASSPPTTYEQYF
CDR3nt: TGCGCCAGCAGTCCTCCAACCACCTACGAGCAGTACTTC

j_gene: TRBJ2-1
abundance: .
v_gene: TRBV7-9
d_gene: TRBD1
CDR3aa: CASSPASGQGLYNEQFF
CDR3nt: TGTGCCAGCAGCCCGGCCTCTGGACAGGGATTATACAATGAGCAGTTCTTC

j_gene: TRBJ2-1
abundance: .
v_gene: TRBV19
d_gene: TRBD1
CDR3aa: CASTSPDRDTNEQFF
CDR3nt: TGTGCCAGTACCTCGCCGGACAGGGATACCAATGAGCAGTTCTTC

j_gene: TRBJ2-6
abundance: few
v_gene: TRBV25-1
d_gene: .
CDR3aa: CASSESGGSGANVLTF
CDR3nt: TGTGCCAGCAGTGAATCTGGCGGCTCTGGGGCCAACGTCCTGACTTTC

j_gene: TRBJ2-7
abundance: few
v_gene: TRBV27
d_gene: .
CDR3aa: CASTLKPAGYEQYF
CDR3nt: TGTGCCAGCACCTTAAAACCGGCCGGCTACGAGCAGTACTTC

j_gene: TRBJ2-1
abundance: few
v_gene: TRBV5-4
d_gene: .
CDR3aa: CASSNGGFGGNEQFF
CDR3nt: TGTGCCAGCAGCAACGGGGGCTTTGGGGGCAATGAGCAGTTCTTC

j_gene: TRBJ1-5
abundance: .
v_gene: TRBV28
d_gene: .
CDR3aa: CASSLAPGTQPQHF
CDR3nt: TGTGCCAGCAGTTTGGCCCCGGGCACTCAGCCCCAGCATTTT

j_gene: TRBJ2-7
abundance: .
v_gene: TRBV20-1
d_gene: .
CDR3aa: CSARPTETEQYF
CDR3nt: TGCAGTGCTAGACCCACGGAAACCGAGCAGTACTTC

j_gene: TRBJ2-5
abundance: few
v_gene: TRBV7-9
d_gene: .
CDR3aa: CASSYPTGGPETQYF
CDR3nt: TGTGCCAGCAGCTACCCCACCGGCGGGCCGGAGACCCAGTACTTC

j_gene: TRBJ2-7
abundance: few
v_gene: TRBV28
d_gene: .
CDR3aa: CASSFTQSSYEQYF
CDR3nt: TGTGCCAGCAGTTTCACGCAGAGCTCCTACGAGCAGTACTTC

j_gene: TRBJ2-3
abundance: few
v_gene: TRBV20-1
d_gene: TRBD2
CDR3aa: CSAPPSGSKDTQYF
CDR3nt: TGCAGTGCGCCACCTAGCGGGAGTAAGGATACGCAGTATTTT

j_gene: TRBJ1-3
abundance: .
v_gene: TRBV9
d_gene: TRBD1
CDR3aa: CASSVVQGANTIYF
CDR3nt: TGTGCCAGCAGCGTAGTACAGGGGGCGAACACCATATATTTT

j_gene: TRBJ1-1
abundance: few
v_gene: TRBV4-3
d_gene: .
CDR3aa: CASSRNSGNTEAFF
CDR3nt: TGCGCCAGCAGTAGAAACAGTGGGAACACTGAAGCTTTCTTT

j_gene: TRBJ2-3
abundance: .
v_gene: TRBV5-1
d_gene: .
CDR3aa: CASSFGGGRTDTQYF
CDR3nt: TGCGCCAGCAGCTTCGGAGGGGGCCGTACAGATACGCAGTATTTT

j_gene: TRBJ2-3
abundance: few
v_gene: TRBV5-1
d_gene: TRBD2
CDR3aa: CASSYYREGLLVTDTQYF
CDR3nt: TGCGCCAGCAGCTACTACCGGGAGGGCCTTCTGGTCACAGATACGCAGTATTTT

j_gene: TRBJ2-3
abundance: .
v_gene: TRBV29-1
d_gene: TRBD2
CDR3aa: CSVALSGLAGADTQYF
CDR3nt: TGCAGCGTTGCCCTCTCTGGCCTAGCGGGGGCAGATACGCAGTATTTT

j_gene: TRBJ2-1
abundance: .
v_gene: TRBV12-3/TRBV12-4
d_gene: .
CDR3aa: CASTFGSTYNEQFF
CDR3nt: TGTGCCAGCACCTTCGGGTCTACCTACAATGAGCAGTTCTTC

j_gene: TRBJ2-7
abundance: few
v_gene: TRBV27
d_gene: .
CDR3aa: CASGPQGGSKEQYF
CDR3nt: TGTGCCAGCGGACCCCAGGGGGGGAGTAAGGAGCAGTACTTC

j_gene: TRBJ2-1
abundance: .
v_gene: TRBV29-1
d_gene: .
CDR3aa: CSVDRGLSEQFF
CDR3nt: TGCAGCGTTGACAGGGGTCTCAGTGAGCAGTTCTTC

j_gene: TRBJ2-1
abundance: .
v_gene: TRBV14
d_gene: .
CDR3aa: CASSLMGRHLYNEQFF
CDR3nt: TGTGCCAGCAGCCTAATGGGCCGCCACCTTTACAATGAGCAGTTCTTC

j_gene: TRBJ2-2
abundance: .
v_gene: TRBV3-1
d_gene: .
CDR3aa: CASSQAITGELFF
CDR3nt: TGTGCCAGCAGCCAGGCCATTACCGGGGAGCTGTTTTTT

j_gene: TRBJ2-7
abundance: .
v_gene: TRBV6-2/TRBV6-3
d_gene: TRBD2
CDR3aa: CASSYGIAGGSYEQYF
CDR3nt: TGTGCCAGCAGTTACGGGATAGCGGGAGGCTCCTACGAGCAGTACTTC

j_gene: TRBJ2-7
abundance: .
v_gene: TRBV6-6
d_gene: .
CDR3aa: CASSQNDYEQYF
CDR3nt: TGTGCCAGCAGCCAGAACGACTACGAGCAGTACTTC

j_gene: TRBJ2-2
abundance: .
v_gene: TRBV7-2
d_gene: .
CDR3aa: CASRTPGLGAGELFF
CDR3nt: TGTGCCAGCAGAACACCGGGACTTGGAGCCGGGGAGCTGTTTTTT

j_gene: TRBJ1-2
abundance: .
v_gene: TRBV6-1
d_gene: TRBD1
CDR3aa: CASSESAGGQGWLATF
CDR3nt: TGTGCCAGCAGTGAATCGGCAGGGGGACAGGGGTGGTTAGCAACCTTC

j_gene: TRBJ1-1
abundance: .
v_gene: TRBV3-1
d_gene: TRBD1
CDR3aa: CASSYGQGPSKAFF
CDR3nt: TGTGCCAGCAGCTACGGACAGGGCCCGTCTAAAGCTTTCTTT

j_gene: TRBJ1-6
abundance: few
v_gene: TRBV12-3/TRBV12-4
d_gene: TRBD1
CDR3aa: CASSLGQGGYNSPLHF
CDR3nt: TGTGCCAGCAGTTTGGGACAGGGAGGATACAATTCACCCCTCCACTTT

j_gene: TRBJ2-5
abundance: .
v_gene: TRBV3-1
d_gene: .
CDR3aa: CASSQIGTPEGTQYF
CDR3nt: TGTGCCAGCAGCCAAATAGGGACCCCAGAAGGGACCCAGTACTTC

j_gene: TRBJ1-5
abundance: .
v_gene: TRBV7-2
d_gene: .
CDR3aa: CASGGGQPQHF
CDR3nt: TGTGCCAGCGGAGGGGGTCAGCCCCAGCATTTT

j_gene: TRBJ1-1
abundance: few
v_gene: TRBV10-3
d_gene: TRBD1
CDR3aa: CAISESGQGEAFF
CDR3nt: TGTGCCATCAGTGAGTCGGGACAGGGTGAAGCTTTCTTT